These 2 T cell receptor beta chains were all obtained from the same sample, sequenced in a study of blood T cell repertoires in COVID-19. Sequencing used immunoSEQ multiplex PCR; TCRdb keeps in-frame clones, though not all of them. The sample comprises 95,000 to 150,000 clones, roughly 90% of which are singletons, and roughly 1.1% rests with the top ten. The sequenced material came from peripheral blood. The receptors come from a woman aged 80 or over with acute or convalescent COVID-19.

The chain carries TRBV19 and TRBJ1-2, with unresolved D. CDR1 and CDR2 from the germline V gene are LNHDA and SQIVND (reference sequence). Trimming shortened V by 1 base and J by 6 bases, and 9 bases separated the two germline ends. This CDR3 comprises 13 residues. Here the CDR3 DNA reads TGTGCCAGTAGTATAGGTCGGGGAAATGGCTACACCTTC. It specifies CASSIGRGNGYTF.

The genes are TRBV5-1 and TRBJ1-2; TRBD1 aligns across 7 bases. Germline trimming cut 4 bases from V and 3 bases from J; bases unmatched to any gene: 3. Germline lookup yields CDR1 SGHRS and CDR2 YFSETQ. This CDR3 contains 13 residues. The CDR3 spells CASSADRDYGYTF. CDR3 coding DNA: TGCGCCAGCAGCGCCGACAGGGACTATGGCTACACCTTC.